Each of the 2 T cell receptor beta chains below was sequenced from the same sample in a study of Ad26.COV2.S vaccination and SARS-CoV-2 variants. Treatment given: roughly 19 received Ad26.COV2.S at low or high dose, single or two shots; 5 received placebo; per-sample allocation not given. All samples were drawn on day 63, counting from the first vaccine or placebo injection. The assay was immunoSEQ multiplex PCR, and TCRdb's table has in-frame clones only and misses some. The sample has around 300,000 clones; around nine tenths are singletons. The sequenced sample was peripheral blood, obtained in a trial of Ad26.COV2.S vaccine versus placebo. Source of these receptors: a person aged 18-65 years who received the Ad26.COV2.S COVID-19 vaccine or a placebo.

The chain employs TRBV7-9 and TRBJ2-7; 10 bases fit TRBD1. The trim removed 1 base at V and 5 bases at J, leaving 11 bases unmatched. This CDR3 contains 17 residues. Germline CDR1 SEHNR, CDR2 FQNEAQ (reference sequence). Here the CDR3 reads CASSLGPRDRGIHEQYF. The DNA for the CDR3 is TGTGCCAGCAGCTTAGGGCCCCGGGACAGGGGCATCCACGAGCAGTACTTC.

This sequence joins TRBV10-2 and TRBJ1-3; the D is unclear. The CDR3 extends over 13 amino acids. Trimming took off 3 bases at V and 3 bases at J, with 6 bases between the two ends. Per the germline V gene, CDR1 is WSHSY and CDR2 is SAAADI. The CDR3 bases are TGCGCCAGCAGTGACAGTGATGGAAACACCATATATTTT. This sequence encodes CASSDSDGNTIYF.